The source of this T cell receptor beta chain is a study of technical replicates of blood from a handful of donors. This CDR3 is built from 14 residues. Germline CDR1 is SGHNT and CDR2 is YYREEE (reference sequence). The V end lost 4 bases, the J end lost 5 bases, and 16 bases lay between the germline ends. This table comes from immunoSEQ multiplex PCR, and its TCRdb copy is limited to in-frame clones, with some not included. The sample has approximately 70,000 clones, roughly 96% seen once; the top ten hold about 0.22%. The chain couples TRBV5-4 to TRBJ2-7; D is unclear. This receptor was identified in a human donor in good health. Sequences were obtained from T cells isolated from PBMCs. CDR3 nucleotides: TGTGCCAGCAGCGTCACCTCGACACTCAACGAGCAGTACTTC. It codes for CASSVTSTLNEQYF.